Below are 5 T cell receptor beta chains sequenced from a single sample in a study of blood T cell repertoires in COVID-19. Measured with immunoSEQ multiplex PCR; TCRdb has only the in-frame clones, and not every one. The sample holds around 18,000 clones, 75% to 90% seen once. Sequencing was carried out using peripheral blood. Source of these receptors: a man of 80 years or more with acute or convalescent COVID-19.

Comments on this clone: A read error is likely, as this CDR3 ends without the conserved phenylalanine or tryptophan. The DNA is omitted, as the CDR3 cannot be located on it reliably, and the CDR3 follows TCRdb's listing. The chain is built from TRBV11-3 and TRBJ2-7; the table names TRBD1, a call not compared with the DNA. Germline lookup yields CDR1 SGHNT and CDR2 YENEEA. A total of 12 residues make up the CDR3, ends included. CDR3 in amino acids: CASRRKQGQGTY.

The gene calls are TRBV18 and TRBJ2-5, with 8 nucleotides matching TRBD2. The germline V gene has CDR1 KGHSH and CDR2 LQKENI. V trimming: 4 bases; J trimming: 2 bases; junction bases outside the gene matches: 3. The CDR3 contains 14 residues. The CDR3 spells CASSRAGGQETQYF. In DNA form, the CDR3 reads TGTGCCAGCTCACGTGCGGGGGGACAAGAGACCCAGTACTTC.

This sequence joins TRBV6-2 or TRBV6-3 and TRBJ1-3; no reliable D call. Looked up from germline, CDR1 is MNHEY and CDR2 is SVGEGT. V gave up 5 bases and J gave up 0 bases, with 8 bases separating them. The CDR3 is 14 amino acids. The CDR3 here is CASSGLISGNTIYF. In nucleotides, the CDR3 is TGTGCCAGCAGTGGACTGATCTCTGGAAACACCATATATTTT.

The chain joins TRBV3-1 (or the pseudogene TRBV3-2) to TRBJ1-1; 7 bases match TRBD1. The CDR3 covers 12 residues. The ends lost 3 bases at V and 6 bases at J; junction bases unmatched: 1. Germline V gene sequence: CDR1 LGHDT, CDR2 YNNKEL (reference sequence). The CDR3 DNA sequence: TGTGCCAGCAGCCAGACAGGGTCTGAAGCTTTCTTT. Its translation is CASSQTGSEAFF.

The genes are TRBV19 and TRBJ2-4, with D possibly matching TRBD1 (5 bases). The germline V and J ends were trimmed by 3 bases and 4 bases, with 7 bases remaining between them. Germline V gene data show CDR1 as LNHDA and CDR2 as SQIVND (reference sequence). The CDR3 has 13 amino acids. The CDR3 spells CASSMKGKNIQYF. The CDR3 DNA reads as TGTGCCAGTAGTATGAAGGGGAAAAACATTCAGTACTTC.